These T cell receptor beta chains were read from a single sample in a study of a mutant IDH1 vaccine in newly diagnosed glioma. What these receptors recognize is not known. The protocol was immunoSEQ multiplex PCR, while the TCRdb copy is restricted to in-frame clones and leaves out a portion. Of tens of thousands of clones in the sample, around nine tenths are singletons; the top ten hold approximately 0.58%. The sequencing used PBMCs, collected from a glioma patient whose treatment included an IDH1 peptide vaccine. Receptor source: a woman between 45 and 60 years old with glioma. Both conserved end residues are part of each CDR3. The order of the fields is V gene, D gene, clone size, J gene, CDR3 DNA, CDR3 protein. A D gene is named only where the DNA matches it firmly. Size values are once, few and many counts, or a class for expanded clones, and some rows have none.

>TRBV4-1|-|-|TRBJ1-4
TGCGCCAGCAGCCAGCCGACCGGGACGTATCGTGAAAAACTGTTTTTT
CASSQPTGTYREKLFF
>TRBV6-5|-|-|TRBJ1-2
TGTGCCAGCAGTTCCCGGACCTTCATCTCTGGCTACACCTTC
CASSSRTFISGYTF
>TRBV5-1|TRBD2|-|TRBJ2-3
TGCGCCAGCAGCCTGACTAGCGGAACTAGCACAGATACGCAGTATTTT
CASSLTSGTSTDTQYF
>TRBV7-8|TRBD1|-|TRBJ2-7
TGTGCCAGCAGCTTAGGGGGGACAGGATTCTACGAGCAGTACTTC
CASSLGGTGFYEQYF
>TRBV12-5|TRBD2|once|TRBJ2-3
TGTGCTAGTGGTTCAGGGACTAGGGGGGAGGTTACGCAGTATTTT
CASGSGTRGEVTQYF
>TRBV9|-|-|TRBJ2-1
TGTGCCAGCACCCTCGGGATTCAACACTACAATGAGCAGTTCTTC
CASTLGIQHYNEQFF
>TRBV18|-|-|TRBJ2-2
TGTGCCAGCTCGCCTCGGACCGGGGAGCTGTTTTTT
CASSPRTGELFF
>TRBV10-1|-|-|TRBJ2-7
TGCGCCAGCAGTCCCTGCCACTTC
CASSPCHF
>TRBV6-6|TRBD1|-|TRBJ2-7
TGTGCCAGCAGTTATGGGACAGGGGTCGAGCAGTACTTC
CASSYGTGVEQYF
>TRBV5-1|-|-|TRBJ2-7
TGCGCCAGCAGCGCCACATCGACAGCCTACGAGCAGTACTTC
CASSATSTAYEQYF
>TRBV11-2|-|-|TRBJ2-5
TGTGCCAGCAGCTTAGGGTCGAGGGAGACCCAGTACTTC
CASSLGSRETQYF
>TRBV5-5|-|-|TRBJ2-7
TGTGCCAGCAGCTTGGTCCGGAATTCCTACGAGCAGTACTTC
CASSLVRNSYEQYF
>TRBV25-1|TRBD2|-|TRBJ2-7
TGTGCCAGCAGTGAATATGGGGCGGGCGGGAGCTACGAGCAGTACTTC
CASSEYGAGGSYEQYF
>TRBV5-1|TRBD1|few|TRBJ2-3
TGCGCCAGCAGCACCACCGGACAGGCCACAGATACGCAGTATTTT
CASSTTGQATDTQYF
>TRBV12-5|-|-|TRBJ2-1
TGTGCTAGTGCGGTACTGTTCACCAATGAGCAGTTCTTC
CASAVLFTNEQFF
>TRBV7-8|-|-|TRBJ1-1
TGTGCCAGCAGCTTAGGGGCCTTTAACACTGAAGCTTTCTTT
CASSLGAFNTEAFF
>TRBV11-2|-|-|TRBJ1-1
TGTGCCAGCAGCTTCGAGGGGGGAGCTTTCTTT
CASSFEGGAFF
>TRBV28|TRBD1|-|TRBJ2-5
TGTGCCAGCAGTTCCCTCCAGGGGGCGCGGGAGACCCAGTACTTC
CASSSLQGARETQYF
>TRBV5-1|-|-|TRBJ1-1
TGCGCCAGCAGCTTGGATTGGGGCCCTGAAGCTTTCTTT
CASSLDWGPEAFF
>TRBV4-1|TRBD1|-|TRBJ2-3
TGCGCCAGCAGCCCAAGGACAGGAACAGATACGCAGTATTTT
CASSPRTGTDTQYF
>TRBV5-8|TRBD1|-|TRBJ1-1
TGTGCCAGCAGCTTGGTCTTTGGGACAGGGGGAACTGAAGCTTTCTTT
CASSLVFGTGGTEAFF
>TRBV6-1|TRBD1|-|TRBJ2-5
TGTGCCAGCAGTGAAGGGACAGGGAAAGAGACCCAGTACTTC
CASSEGTGKETQYF
>TRBV19|TRBD1|-|TRBJ2-1
TGTGCCAGTAGGACGGGACAGGGGGGGAATGAGCAGTTCTTC
CASRTGQGGNEQFF
>TRBV18|-|-|TRBJ2-1
TGTGCCAGCTCACCGGGGGGCCCCTCCTACAATGAGCAGTTCTTC
CASSPGGPSYNEQFF
>TRBV18|-|-|TRBJ2-7
TGTGCCAGCTCACCGTTGGGCCTTGACTACGAGCAGTACTTC
CASSPLGLDYEQYF
>TRBV7-2|-|-|TRBJ2-2
TGTGCCAGCACTCCGGGGAGGTCGAACACCGGGGAGCTGTTTTTT
CASTPGRSNTGELFF
>TRBV28|TRBD1|-|TRBJ1-1
TGTGCCAGCAGTTTAATGGGTGACAGGGACACTGAAGCTTTCTTT
CASSLMGDRDTEAFF
>TRBV2|TRBD2|-|TRBJ2-2
TGTGCCAGCAGGGGTACTAGCGGGAGAAGAACCGGGGAGCTGTTTTTT
CASRGTSGRRTGELFF
>TRBV18|-|-|TRBJ1-4
TGTGCCAGCTCACCATTTCGGGTTAGCGGGGAAAAACTGTTTTTT
CASSPFRVSGEKLFF
>TRBV5-4|TRBD1|-|TRBJ2-7
TGTGCCAGCAGCTTGGCTGGGACAGTGGACGAGCAGTACTTC
CASSLAGTVDEQYF
>TRBV5-1|-|once|TRBJ1-1
TGCGCCAGCAGCTTGGCCATACGGGACCCGATGAACACTGAAGCTTTCTTT
CASSLAIRDPMNTEAFF
>TRBV7-9|TRBD2|-|TRBJ2-7
TGTGCCAGCAGCTCCACTAGCGGGAGTCGGTACGAGCAGTACTTC
CASSSTSGSRYEQYF
>TRBV5-4|TRBD1|-|TRBJ1-6
TGTGCCAGCAGCTTGGACGGGGACAGGGCGAGGAATTCACCCCTCCACTTT
CASSLDGDRARNSPLHF
>TRBV7-9|-|-|TRBJ2-7
TGTGCCAGCAGCCCTCGACGGACTACGGTGGAGCAGTACTTC
CASSPRRTTVEQYF
>TRBV5-1|-|-|TRBJ2-7
TGCGCCAGCTCAGTGGGTGGGGACACCCCAAGGGGGAACTTC
CASSVGGDTPRGNF
>TRBV6-6|TRBD1|-|TRBJ1-2
TGTGCCAGCAGGGGAGGGGGCTCGGGTGGCTACACCTTC
CASRGGGSGGYTF
>TRBV11-2|-|-|TRBJ2-2
TGTGCCAGCAGCCCGGCACGGGCGACCGGGGAGCTGTTTTTT
CASSPARATGELFF
>TRBV6-1|-|-|TRBJ2-7
TGTGCCAGCAGTGTAACAGGGCCGCCCTACGAGCAGTACTTC
CASSVTGPPYEQYF
>TRBV5-5|-|once|TRBJ2-2
TGTGCCAGCAGCTTGGGGATTAACAGGGCCGGGGAGCTGTTTTTT
CASSLGINRAGELFF
>TRBV7-9|-|-|TRBJ2-7
TGTGCCAGCAGCTCTACCAATCGACAGGTTTACGAGCAGTACTTC
CASSSTNRQVYEQYF
>TRBV6-6|-|-|TRBJ2-7
TGTGCCTGGGGGGCGAACTCCTACGAGCAGTACTTC
CAWGANSYEQYF
>TRBV5-4|-|-|TRBJ2-7
TGTGCCAGCAGCTTGGGGTTGACCTACGAGCAGTACTTC
CASSLGLTYEQYF
>TRBV4-1|TRBD2|few|TRBJ2-1
TGCGCCAGCAGCGGACGGGACGGACTAGCGGCCAATGAGCAGTTCTTC
CASSGRDGLAANEQFF
>TRBV30|-|-|TRBJ2-5
TGTGCCTGGAGTGTAATTGGGGGCTGGGAGACCCAGTACTTC
CAWSVIGGWETQYF
>TRBV27|TRBD1|-|TRBJ2-5
TGTGCGACAGGGGCAGAGACCCAGTACTTC
CATGAETQYF
>TRBV30|TRBD1|-|TRBJ1-1
TGTGCCTGGAGTGGCCACAGGGGTATTAACACTGAAGCTTTCTTT
CAWSGHRGINTEAFF
>TRBV28|TRBD2|-|TRBJ2-7
TGTGCCAGCAGTCATGGACTAGCGGCGGACTTC
CASSHGLAADF
>TRBV5-1|-|-|TRBJ2-1
TGCGCCAGCACCCAAACAGGCGAAATGTCCTACAATGAGCAGTTCTTC
CASTQTGEMSYNEQFF
>TRBV27|-|-|TRBJ2-2
TGTGCCAGCAGTACGATCGGGACTTTAAACACCGGGGAGCTGTTTTTT
CASSTIGTLNTGELFF
>TRBV29-1|TRBD1|-|TRBJ1-1
TGCAGCGTTGGGGCCTCGGCAGGGGGGGATCGGGCTTTCTTT
CSVGASAGGDRAFF
>TRBV30|-|few|TRBJ2-1
TGTGCTCAGTCCCGGGGGCACGAGCAGTTCTTC
CAQSRGHEQFF
>TRBV6-5|-|-|TRBJ2-7
TGTGCCAGCAGTGAAATTGTGGAAGGGTACGAGCAGTACTTC
CASSEIVEGYEQYF